Listed here is a single TCR beta chain. This clone is a singleton in its sample. Its antigen is not yet known. It has no much larger one-base neighbor in the sample; base qualities were not kept. The sample holds other DNA sequences that translate to the same CDR3. Participants in the prospective study were aged roughly 18 to 89 years, lived in 20 to 25 United States geographic areas, and enrolled through a virtual design. In the prospective study, cohorts were assigned on the basis of participant-reported clinical history obtained from a screening survey and a study questionnaire. Exposed participants were defined as having been in contact with someone with a PCR-confirmed or clinician-diagnosed COVID-19 case within 2 weeks of study entry. In the prospective study, mobile phlebotomists collected whole blood, serum and a nasopharyngeal or oropharyngeal swab from each participant. Prospective study participants could optionally give additional blood draws and questionnaires over an approximately two-month period. Blood samples from the prospective study were shipped frozen or at room temperature prior to DNA extraction.

After removal of 3 bases from V and 4 bases from J, the junction retains 5 bases not matched to a gene. From a lookup of the germline V gene, CDR1 and CDR2 are MDHEN and SYDVKM. The CDR3, cysteine through phenylalanine, is 14 amino acids long. Only CDR3 DNA is held: 42 bases, read in frame from base 1. The data were obtained in a study of blood T cell repertoires in COVID-19 (TCRdb year 2020). General notes on the study: The collaborator samples originated in the United States, Italy and Spain and spanned the acute and convalescent phases of COVID-19. Subjects who had been exposed to COVID-19, were actively infected with it, or had recovered from it provided the deeply sampled blood TCRbeta repertoires that made up the dataset. A freely available public database, intended as a resource for researchers studying the immune response to SARS-CoV-2, is where the repertoires were released. Samples came from the ongoing ImmuneRACE study (first 160 participants) plus 1,254 subjects from 6 global collaborators. The sample metadata nearly always contained a de-identified subject ID, COVID-19 status, age in years and sex. Where HLA class I and class II types were available, the types were taken from metadata supplied by the sample provider, not from assay-based typing. The material from the prospective study consisted of cDNA or gDNA derived from T cells, B-cell-depleted T cells, or PBMCs. On the study overall, not on this receptor specifically: How much clinical and demographic metadata was included differed by source and by participant, and the metadata was provided uncurated.

TCRbeta CDR3 regions were amplified from genomic DNA using the immunoSEQ Assay, a bias-controlled multiplex PCR. Concerning the study's data processing: The number of nucleated cells in each sample was estimated from the amplification of reference gene primers within the assay. To quantify the absolute abundance of each unique TCRbeta CDR3 rearrangement, sequence reads were collapsed and filtered. Productive Simpson clonality was computed per sample as the square root of Simpson's diversity index over productive rearrangements. TCRdb stores this immuneACCESS table with in-frame sequences only. Part of the clones is absent; in the studies checked, under half of the shortfall reflects unresolved V genes, and no reason is known for the rest. V and J calls and clone size follow that table, whereas D and trimming were derived from the DNA. For this sample there are around 340,000 clones; more than 70% appear just once. Over 0.9% of the sample comes from the top ten.

Input material: PBMCs or T cells enriched from blood (not recorded which). Recombination joined TRBV28 with TRBJ1-1, and 7 junction bases match TRBD1. The source of this sequence is a woman aged 25 to 39 who had been exposed to COVID-19. The CDR3 sequence is CASSLGQGGTEAFF. The sequenced DNA is TGTGCCAGCAGTTTGGGTCAGGGGGGCACTGAAGCTTTCTTT.